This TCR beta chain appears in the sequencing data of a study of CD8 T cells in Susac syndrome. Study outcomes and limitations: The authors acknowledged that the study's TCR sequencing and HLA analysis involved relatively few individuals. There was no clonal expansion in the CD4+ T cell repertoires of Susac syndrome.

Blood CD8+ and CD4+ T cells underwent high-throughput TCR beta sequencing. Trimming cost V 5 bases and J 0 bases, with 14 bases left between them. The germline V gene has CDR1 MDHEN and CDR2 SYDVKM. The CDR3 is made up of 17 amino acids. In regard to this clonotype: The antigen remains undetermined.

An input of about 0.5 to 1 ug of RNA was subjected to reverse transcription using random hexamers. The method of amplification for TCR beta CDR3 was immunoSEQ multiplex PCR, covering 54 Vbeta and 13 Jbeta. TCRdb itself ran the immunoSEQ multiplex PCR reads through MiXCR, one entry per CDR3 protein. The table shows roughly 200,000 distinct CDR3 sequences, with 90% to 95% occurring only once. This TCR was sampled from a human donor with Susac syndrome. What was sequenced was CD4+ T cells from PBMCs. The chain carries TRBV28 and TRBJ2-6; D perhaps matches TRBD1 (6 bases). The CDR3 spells CASSPDTGISGANVLTF. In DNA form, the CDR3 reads TGTGCCAGCAGTCCCGATACAGGGATCTCTGGGGCCAACGTCCTGACTTTC. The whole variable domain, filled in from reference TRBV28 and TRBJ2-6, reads DVKVTQSSRYLVKRTGEKVFLECVQDMDHENMFWYRQDPGLGLRLIYFSYDVKMKEKGDIPEGYSVSREKKERFSLILESASTNQTSMYLCASSPDTGISGANVLTFGAGSRLTVL.